This record covers a single T cell receptor beta chain. This sample was included in a study of T cell changes during pregnancy in multiple sclerosis. The data were produced by immunoSEQ multiplex PCR, yet TCRdb's version contains in-frame clones alone and is incomplete. Of fewer than 140,000 clones listed, 75% to 95% are singletons. The TCR comes from a female donor with multiple sclerosis, enrolled in a pregnancy study. The specimen was peripheral blood, collected before pregnancy.

Here the CDR3 reads CASSSVSRVQYF. DNA for the CDR3: TGTGCCAGCAGCTCGGTTTCTCGGGTACAGTACTTC. J is TRBJ2-5 and V is TRBV5-6, with no clear D. Trimming stripped 3 bases from V and 11 bases from J, with 14 bases between. The CDR3 runs 12 residues. Germline CDR1 reads SGHDT; CDR2 reads YYEEEE.